This T cell receptor (beta chain) came from a study of cytomegalovirus exposure and HLA in healthy donors. General study findings and limits: Some TCR beta chains (164 of them) were listed as cytomegalovirus-associated. As a later analysis revealed, the rate of TCR association differed by HLA locus, with DRB1 most and HLA-C fewest.

Regarding this clone: Its antigen remains unknown.

V lost 8 bases and J lost 2; bases outside the gene matches: 8. This CDR3 spans 15 amino acids. CDR1 and CDR2 (germline): LGHNT, FRNRAP. This PCR relied on a set of 60 Vbeta primers and 13 Jbeta primers. TCRdb's copy holds only in-frame clones and misses some; the assay was immunoSEQ multiplex PCR. Its listing shows about 42,000 clones. What was sequenced was PBMCs. The V and J genes are TRBV12-5 and TRBJ1-1, with TRBD1 identical over 10 bases. The sequence derives from a young man in good health and CMV-seronegative. This CDR3 reads CASLGTGDPNTEAFF. In nucleotides, the CDR3 is TGTGCTAGTCTAGGGACAGGGGACCCAAACACTGAAGCTTTCTTT.